The 10 T cell receptor beta chains given below trace back to one sample, sequenced in a study of Ad26.COV2.S vaccination and SARS-CoV-2 variants. Repertoires were generated with immunoSEQ multiplex PCR, while TCRdb's copy carries only in-frame clones and drops some. The repertoire includes 350,000 to 450,000 clones, 70% to 90% of them detected once, and approximately 1.9% sits in the top ten. Treatment denoted: around 19 received Ad26.COV2.S at low or high dose, single or two shots; roughly five received placebo; per-sample allocation not given. Specimen acquisition occurred on day 63 following the initial vaccine or placebo injection. The sequencing here drew on peripheral blood, taken in a trial of Ad26.COV2.S vaccine versus placebo. All receptors come from a person aged 18-60 years who received the Ad26.COV2.S COVID-19 vaccine or a placebo.

The table lists this clone with a few counts. The chain combines TRBV6-5 with TRBJ2-7; 13 bases align to TRBD2. The CDR3 covers 15 residues. V shed 2 bases and J 4 bases; nucleotides not matched to a gene: 2. Germline V gene sequence: CDR1 MNHEY, CDR2 SVGAGI. CDR3 residues: CASSYGLAGVYEQYF. CDR3 DNA sequence: TGTGCCAGCAGTTACGGACTAGCGGGGGTATACGAGCAGTACTTC.

J is TRBJ2-1 and V is TRBV19; possible D gene TRBD1, 6 bases. Germline loops: CDR1 LNHDA, CDR2 SQIVND (reference sequence). With 6 bases removed from V and 14 bases from J, the gap between germline ends came to 20 bases. This CDR3 contains 13 residues. The CDR3 reads CASSPLLGASKFF. Written as DNA, the CDR3 is TGTGCCAGTAGCCCCCTCTTGGGGGCCTCGAAGTTCTTC.

In its sample, this clone was seen a few times. This chain connects TRBV5-1 to TRBJ2-2; D is unclear. V lost 0 bases and J 7 bases, leaving 7 bases between the germline ends. Germline CDR1 reads SGHRS; CDR2 reads YFSETQ. The CDR3 is made up of 13 amino acids. CDR3 amino acids: CASSLEGLGELFF. CDR3 DNA sequence: TGCGCCAGCAGCTTGGAAGGGCTCGGGGAGCTGTTTTTT.

V usage is TRBV4-1 and J usage is TRBJ1-4; no definite D call. The V gene's germline CDR1 is MGHRA and CDR2 YSYEKL. Trimming removed 4 bases from V and 5 bases from J, with 14 bases in between. The CDR3 sequence is 15 residues long. The CDR3 DNA sequence: TGCGCCAGCAGCCCCGAAGGTAGTGGCAATGAAAAACTGTTTTTT. Residues: CASSPEGSGNEKLFF.

As concerns this clone: This likely stems from a read error, as it lies one base from a far larger clone. The gene calls are TRBV9 and TRBJ2-3; no reliable D call. The CDR3 has 11 residues. Germline assignment: CDR1 SGDLS and CDR2 YYNGEE. Trimming pared 4 bases from V and 3 bases from J, leaving 3 bases between. The CDR3 region has the DNA TGTGCCAGCAGCCTTACAGATACGCAGTATTTT. This translates into CASSLTDTQYF.

This CDR3 reads CAWSVSRELFF. DNA for the CDR3: TGTGCCTGGAGTGTATCCCGGGAGCTGTTTTTT. The chain combines TRBV30 with TRBJ2-2; D not resolved. This CDR3 spans 11 amino acids. Trimming left V 0 bases short and J 9 bases short, with 5 bases between. The germline gives CDR1 GTSNPN, CDR2 SVGIG (reference sequence).

This sequence joins TRBV5-5 and TRBJ1-4; tentative D call: TRBD1 (5 bases). From germline, CDR1 is SGHKS and CDR2 YYEKEE (reference sequence). V shed 3 bases and J shed 8 bases, with 14 bases lying between them. There are 14 residues in the CDR3. CDR3 region: CASSSDKNEEKLFF. Here the CDR3 DNA reads TGTGCCAGCAGCTCGGACAAGAATGAGGAAAAACTGTTTTTT.

At least ten counts were recorded for this clone. The same CDR3 can be traced to other DNA sequences in this sample. The rearrangement links TRBV6-2 or TRBV6-3 to TRBJ2-7; 11 bases are shared with TRBD2. The germline gives CDR1 MNHEY, CDR2 SVGEGT. This CDR3 comprises 14 residues. V was pared by 2 bases and J by 3 bases, with 0 bases of the junction left unmatched. This chain's CDR3 is CASSYGTSGYEQYF. CDR3 nucleotides: TGTGCCAGCAGTTACGGGACTAGCGGCTACGAGCAGTACTTC.

This clone was observed a single time. The chain uses TRBV30 and TRBJ1-5; perhaps TRBD1 as D (5 bases). In germline, CDR1 is GTSNPN, CDR2 SVGIG (reference sequence). Trimming removed 1 base from V and 2 bases from J, with 9 bases in between. CDR3 length equals 14 residues. The CDR3 region has the DNA TGTGCCTGGAGTGGGACACGCCGCAATCAGCCCCAGCATTTT. It specifies CAWSGTRRNQPQHF.

The J gene is TRBJ2-7, the V gene TRBV28, with D perhaps matching TRBD1 (5 bases). The CDR3 has 14 residues. Germline CDR1 reads MDHEN; CDR2 reads SYDVKM. V was trimmed by 2 bases and J by 0 bases, leaving 8 bases between them. The CDR3 sequence: CASSLTGNSYEQYF. As DNA, the CDR3 is TGTGCCAGCAGTTTAACAGGTAACTCCTACGAGCAGTACTTC.